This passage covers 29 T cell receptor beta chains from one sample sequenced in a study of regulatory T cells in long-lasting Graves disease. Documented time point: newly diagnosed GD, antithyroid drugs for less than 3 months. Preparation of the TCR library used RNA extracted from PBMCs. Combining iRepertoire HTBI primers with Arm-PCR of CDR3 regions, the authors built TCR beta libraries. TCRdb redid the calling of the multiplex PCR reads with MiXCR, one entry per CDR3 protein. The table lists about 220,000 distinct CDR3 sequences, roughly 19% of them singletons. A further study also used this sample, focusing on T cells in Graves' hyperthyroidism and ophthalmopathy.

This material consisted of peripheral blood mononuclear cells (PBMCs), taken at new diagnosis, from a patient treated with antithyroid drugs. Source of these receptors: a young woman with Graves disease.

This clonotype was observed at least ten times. The CDR3 DNA is TGTGCCAGCAGCCATAAAGGACAGGAATCCTACGAGCAGTACTTC. It is translated as CASSHKGQESYEQYF. The V call is TRBV7-3, the J call TRBJ2-7; 7 bases line up with TRBD1. V lost 5 bases, J lost 1 base, and 8 bases stayed unmatched. The CDR3 is 15 residues long. Germline-derived CDR1 and CDR2 are SGHTA and FQGTGA.

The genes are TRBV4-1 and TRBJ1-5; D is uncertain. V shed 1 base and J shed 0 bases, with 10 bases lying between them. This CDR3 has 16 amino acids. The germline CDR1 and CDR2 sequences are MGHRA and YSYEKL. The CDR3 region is CASSQGPGYSNQPQHF. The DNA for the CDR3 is TGCGCCAGCAGCCAAGGTCCCGGTTATAGCAATCAGCCCCAGCATTTT.

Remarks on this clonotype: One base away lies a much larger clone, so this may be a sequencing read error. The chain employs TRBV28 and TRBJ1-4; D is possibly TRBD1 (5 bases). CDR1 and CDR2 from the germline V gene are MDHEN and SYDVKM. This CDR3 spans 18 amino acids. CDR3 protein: CANSLYPSGRWEGEKLFF. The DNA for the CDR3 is TGTGCCAACAGTTTATACCCTTCGGGCCGCTGGGAGGGGGAAAAACTGTTTTTT.

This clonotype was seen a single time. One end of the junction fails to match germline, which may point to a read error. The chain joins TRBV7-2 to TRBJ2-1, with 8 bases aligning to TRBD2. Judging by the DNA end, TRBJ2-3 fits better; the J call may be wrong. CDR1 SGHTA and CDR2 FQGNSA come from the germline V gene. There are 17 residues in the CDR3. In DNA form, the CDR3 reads TGCGCCAGCAGCCAAGATCCCCGGCGGGAGGTGGTTGGTACGCAGTATTTT. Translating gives CASSQDPRREVVGTQYF.

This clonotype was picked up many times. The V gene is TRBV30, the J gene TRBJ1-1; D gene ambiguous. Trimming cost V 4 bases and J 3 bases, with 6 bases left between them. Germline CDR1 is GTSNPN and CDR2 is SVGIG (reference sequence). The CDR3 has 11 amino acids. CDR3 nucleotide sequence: TGTGCCTGGAAGCTGGACACTGAAGCTTTCTTT. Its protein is CAWKLDTEAFF.

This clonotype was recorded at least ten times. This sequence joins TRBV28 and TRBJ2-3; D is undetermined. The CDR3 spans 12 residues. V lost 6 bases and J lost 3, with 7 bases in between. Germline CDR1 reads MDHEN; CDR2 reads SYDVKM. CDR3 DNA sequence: TGTGCCAGCAGGCCCACGACAGATACGCAGTATTTT. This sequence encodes CASRPTTDTQYF. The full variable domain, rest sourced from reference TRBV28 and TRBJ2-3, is DVKVTQSSRYLVKRTGEKVFLECVQDMDHENMFWYRQDPGLGLRLIYFSYDVKMKEKGDIPEGYSVSREKKERFSLILESASTNQTSMYLCASRPTTDTQYFGPGTRLTVL.

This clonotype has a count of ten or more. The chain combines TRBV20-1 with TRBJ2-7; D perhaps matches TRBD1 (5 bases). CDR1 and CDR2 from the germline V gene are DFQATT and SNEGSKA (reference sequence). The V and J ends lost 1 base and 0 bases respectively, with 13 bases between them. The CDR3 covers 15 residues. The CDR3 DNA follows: TGCAGTGCTAGAGCTAGGACACTAAGCTCCTACGAGCAGTACTTC. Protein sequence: CSARARTLSSYEQYF.

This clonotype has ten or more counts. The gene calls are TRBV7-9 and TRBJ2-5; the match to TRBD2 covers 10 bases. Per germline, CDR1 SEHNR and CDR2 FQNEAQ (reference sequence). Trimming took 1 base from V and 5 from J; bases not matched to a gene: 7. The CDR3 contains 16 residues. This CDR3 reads CASSLGTSGVWETQYF. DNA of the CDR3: TGTGCCAGCAGCTTAGGCACTAGCGGGGTGTGGGAGACCCAGTACTTC.

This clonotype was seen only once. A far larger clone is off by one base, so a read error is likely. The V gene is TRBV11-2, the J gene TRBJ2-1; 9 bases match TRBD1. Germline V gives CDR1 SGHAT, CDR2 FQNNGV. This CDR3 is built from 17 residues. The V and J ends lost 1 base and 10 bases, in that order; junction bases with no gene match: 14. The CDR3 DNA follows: TGTGCCAGCAGCTTAGGCACAGGGGGCTCCTCTTCCTACGAGCAGTTCTTC. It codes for CASSLGTGGSSSYEQFF.

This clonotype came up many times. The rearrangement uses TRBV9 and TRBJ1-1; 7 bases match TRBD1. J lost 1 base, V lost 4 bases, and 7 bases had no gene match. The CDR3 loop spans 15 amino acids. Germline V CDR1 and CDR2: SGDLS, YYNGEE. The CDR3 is CASSPSGTANTEAFF. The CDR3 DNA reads TGTGCCAGCAGCCCCTCCGGGACAGCGAACACTGAAGCTTTCTTT.

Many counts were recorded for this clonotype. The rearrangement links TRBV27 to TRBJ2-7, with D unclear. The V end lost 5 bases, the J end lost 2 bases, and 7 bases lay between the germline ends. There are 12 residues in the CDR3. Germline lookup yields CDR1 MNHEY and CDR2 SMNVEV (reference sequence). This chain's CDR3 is CASSPTAYEQYF. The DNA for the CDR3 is TGTGCCAGCAGTCCGACCGCCTACGAGCAGTACTTC.

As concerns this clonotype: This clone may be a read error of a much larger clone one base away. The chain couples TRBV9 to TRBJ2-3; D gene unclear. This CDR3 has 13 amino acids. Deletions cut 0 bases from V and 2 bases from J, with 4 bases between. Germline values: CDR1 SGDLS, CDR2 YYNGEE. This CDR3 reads CASSVVTTDTQYF. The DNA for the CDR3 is TGTGCCAGCAGCGTAGTAACCACAGATACGCAGTATTTT.

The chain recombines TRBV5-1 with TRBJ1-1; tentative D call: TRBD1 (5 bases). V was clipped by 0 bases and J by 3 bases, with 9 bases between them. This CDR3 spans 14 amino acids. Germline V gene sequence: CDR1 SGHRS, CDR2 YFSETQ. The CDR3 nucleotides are TGCGCCAGCAGCTTGGCTCAGGGACACACTGAAGCTTTCTTT. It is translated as CASSLAQGHTEAFF.

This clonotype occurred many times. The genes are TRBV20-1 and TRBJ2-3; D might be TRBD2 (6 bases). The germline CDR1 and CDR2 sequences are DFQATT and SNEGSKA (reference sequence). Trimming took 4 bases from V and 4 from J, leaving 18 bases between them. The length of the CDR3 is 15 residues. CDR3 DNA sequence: TGCAGTGCTATGTATCGGAAGACTAGTTCAGATACGCAGTATTTT. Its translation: CSAMYRKTSSDTQYF.

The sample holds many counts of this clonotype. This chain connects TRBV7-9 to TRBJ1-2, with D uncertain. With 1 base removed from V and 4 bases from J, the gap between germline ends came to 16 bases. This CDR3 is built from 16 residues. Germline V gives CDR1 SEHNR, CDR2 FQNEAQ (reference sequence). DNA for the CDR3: TGTGCCAGCAGCTTAGACCCGGGATCGGAGAGCTATGGCTACACCTTC. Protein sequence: CASSLDPGSESYGYTF.

CDR3 in DNA: TGTGCCAGCAGCTTAGATCCAGCGGAAGAGACCCAGTACTTC. Encoded protein: CASSLDPAEETQYF. The rearrangement joins TRBV11-2 to TRBJ2-5, with D tentatively TRBD2 (5 bases). Looked up from germline, CDR1 is SGHAT and CDR2 is FQNNGV. The CDR3 extends over 14 amino acids. The V end was cut by 0 bases, the J end by 3 bases, with 8 bases between.

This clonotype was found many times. CDR3 in DNA: TGTGCCAGCAGCTTAGGGGCAGGGGGTTCACCCCTCCACTTT. Its protein product is CASSLGAGGSPLHF. The chain carries TRBV11-2 and TRBJ1-6, with 7 bases matching TRBD1. The CDR3 totals 14 residues. CDR1 is SGHAT and CDR2 is FQNNGV in the germline V gene. V lost 1 base, J lost 9 bases, and 3 bases stayed unmatched. The entire variable domain, with the rest obtained from reference TRBV11-2 and TRBJ1-6, is as follows: EAGVAQSPRYKIIEKRQSVAFWCNPISGHATLYWYQQILGQGPKLLIQFQNNGVVDDSQLPKDRFSAERLKGVDSTLKIQPAKLEDSAVYLCASSLGAGGSPLHFGNGTRLTVT.

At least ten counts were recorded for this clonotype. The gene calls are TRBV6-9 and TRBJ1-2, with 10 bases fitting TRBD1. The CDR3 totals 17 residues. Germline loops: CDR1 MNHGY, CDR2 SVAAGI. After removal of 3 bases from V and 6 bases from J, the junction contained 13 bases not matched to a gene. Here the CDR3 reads CASSYSSGQGGVNGYTF. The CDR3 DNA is TGTGCCAGCAGTTACTCTTCCGGACAGGGGGGGGTAAATGGCTACACCTTC.

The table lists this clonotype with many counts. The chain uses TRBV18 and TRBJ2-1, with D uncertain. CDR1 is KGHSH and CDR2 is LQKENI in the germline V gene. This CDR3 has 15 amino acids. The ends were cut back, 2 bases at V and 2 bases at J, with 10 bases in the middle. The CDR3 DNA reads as TGTGCCAGCTCACCAAGCACGGCCACCTACAATGAGCAGTTCTTC. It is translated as CASSPSTATYNEQFF.

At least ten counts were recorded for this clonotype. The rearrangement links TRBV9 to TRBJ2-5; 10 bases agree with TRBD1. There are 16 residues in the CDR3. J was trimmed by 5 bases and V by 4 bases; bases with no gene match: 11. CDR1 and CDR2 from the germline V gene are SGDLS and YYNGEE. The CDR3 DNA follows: TGTGCCAGCAGCCCCACCGACAGGGGGCTAGGCGAGACCCAGTACTTC. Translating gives CASSPTDRGLGETQYF.

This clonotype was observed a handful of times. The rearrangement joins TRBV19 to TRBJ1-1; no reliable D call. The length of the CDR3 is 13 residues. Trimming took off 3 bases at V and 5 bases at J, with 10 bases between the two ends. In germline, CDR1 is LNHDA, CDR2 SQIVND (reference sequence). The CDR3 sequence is CASSISTATEAFF. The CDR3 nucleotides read TGTGCCAGTAGTATTAGTACGGCGACTGAAGCTTTCTTT. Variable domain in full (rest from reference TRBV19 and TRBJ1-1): DGGITQSPKYLFRKEGQNVTLSCEQNLNHDAMYWYRQDPGQGLRLIYYSQIVNDFQKGDIAEGYSVSREKKESFPLTVTSAQKNPTAFYLCASSISTATEAFFGQGTRLTVV.

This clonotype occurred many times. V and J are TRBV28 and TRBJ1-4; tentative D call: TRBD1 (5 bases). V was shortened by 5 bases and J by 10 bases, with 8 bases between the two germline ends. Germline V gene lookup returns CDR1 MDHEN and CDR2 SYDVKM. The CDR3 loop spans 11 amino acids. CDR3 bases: TGTGCCAGCAGTACCCAGGGAAAACTGTTTTTT. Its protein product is CASSTQGKLFF.

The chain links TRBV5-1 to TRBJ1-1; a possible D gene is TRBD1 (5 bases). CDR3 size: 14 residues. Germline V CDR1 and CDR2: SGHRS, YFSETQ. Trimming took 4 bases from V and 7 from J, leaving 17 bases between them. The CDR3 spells CASSPVGDGYEAFF. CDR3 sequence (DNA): TGCGCCAGCAGCCCGGTAGGGGACGGATATGAAGCTTTCTTT.

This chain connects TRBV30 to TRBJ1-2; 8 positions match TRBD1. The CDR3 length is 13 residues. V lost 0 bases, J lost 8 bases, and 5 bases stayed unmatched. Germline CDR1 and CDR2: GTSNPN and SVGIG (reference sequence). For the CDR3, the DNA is TGTGCCTGGAGTGTACGGGCAGGGGGCGGCTACACCTTC. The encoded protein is CAWSVRAGGGYTF.

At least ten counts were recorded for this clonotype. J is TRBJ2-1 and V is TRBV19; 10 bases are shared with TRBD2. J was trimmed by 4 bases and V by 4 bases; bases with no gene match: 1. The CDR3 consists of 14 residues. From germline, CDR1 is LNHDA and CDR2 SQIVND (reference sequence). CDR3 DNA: TGTGCCAGTAGTAGTAGCGGGGGGTACAATGAGCAGTTCTTC. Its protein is CASSSSGGYNEQFF. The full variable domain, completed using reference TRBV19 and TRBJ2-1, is DGGITQSPKYLFRKEGQNVTLSCEQNLNHDAMYWYRQDPGQGLRLIYYSQIVNDFQKGDIAEGYSVSREKKESFPLTVTSAQKNPTAFYLCASSSSGGYNEQFFGPGTRLTVL.

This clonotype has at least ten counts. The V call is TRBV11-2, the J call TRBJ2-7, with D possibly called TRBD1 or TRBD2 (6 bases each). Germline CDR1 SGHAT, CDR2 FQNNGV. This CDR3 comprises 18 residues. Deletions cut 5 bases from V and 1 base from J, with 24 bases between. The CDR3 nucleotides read TGTGCCAGCAGCCCCCTCGGAAGGTCCACAGGGAGGTCCTACGAGCAGTACTTC. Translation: CASSPLGRSTGRSYEQYF. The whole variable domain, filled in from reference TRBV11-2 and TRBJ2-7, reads EAGVAQSPRYKIIEKRQSVAFWCNPISGHATLYWYQQILGQGPKLLIQFQNNGVVDDSQLPKDRFSAERLKGVDSTLKIQPAKLEDSAVYLCASSPLGRSTGRSYEQYFGPGTRLTVT.

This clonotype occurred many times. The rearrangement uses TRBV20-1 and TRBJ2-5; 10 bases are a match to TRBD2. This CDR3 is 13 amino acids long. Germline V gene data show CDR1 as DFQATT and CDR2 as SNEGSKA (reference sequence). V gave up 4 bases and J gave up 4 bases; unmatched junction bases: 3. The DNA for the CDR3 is TGCAGTGCTATACTAGCGGGACGAGAGACCCAGTACTTC. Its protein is CSAILAGRETQYF.

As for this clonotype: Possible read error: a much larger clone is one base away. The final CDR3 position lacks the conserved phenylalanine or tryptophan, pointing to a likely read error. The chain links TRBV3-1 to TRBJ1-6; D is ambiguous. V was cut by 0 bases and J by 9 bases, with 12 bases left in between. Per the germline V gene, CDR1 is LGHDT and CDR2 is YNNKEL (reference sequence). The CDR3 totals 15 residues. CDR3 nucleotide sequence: TGTGCCAGCAGCCAAGATCTGGGGAAGGGTTCACCCCTCCACTCT. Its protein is CASSQDLGKGSPLHS.

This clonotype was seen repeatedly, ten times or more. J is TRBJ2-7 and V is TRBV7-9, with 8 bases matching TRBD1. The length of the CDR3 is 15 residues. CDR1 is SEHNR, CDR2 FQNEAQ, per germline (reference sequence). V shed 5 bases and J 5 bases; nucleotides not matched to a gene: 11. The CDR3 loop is CASSPKLRTGNEQYF. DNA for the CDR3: TGTGCCAGCAGCCCCAAACTGAGGACAGGGAACGAGCAGTACTTC.